These T cell receptor beta chains were read from a single sample in a study of blood T cells in healthy people across ages. MiXCR, run by TCRdb on the 5' RACE reads, gives a single entry per CDR3 protein. The sample carries 1.4 million or so distinct CDR3 sequences, approximately 43% recorded once. Sequencing input: blood. All receptors derive from a woman between 18 and 30 years old in good health. CDR3s include the opening cysteine and the closing phenylalanine or tryptophan. Fields, in order: V gene, clone size, J gene, D gene, CDR3 DNA, CDR3 protein. The D gene is left open where the match is weak. Not all rows give a size; the values are once, few, many and, for expanded clones, a class.

TRBV27	-	TRBJ2-7	-	TGTGCCAGCAGTGACAGGGCGGGGGGCTACGAGCAGTACTTC	CASSDRAGGYEQYF
TRBV12-3/TRBV12-4	-	TRBJ2-1	-	TGTGCCAGCAGTTCCGCGCTATGGTCCTACAATGAGCAGTTCTTC	CASSSALWSYNEQFF
TRBV6-5	few	TRBJ1-1	-	TGTGCCACCTCCGGACAGATGAACACTGAAGCTTTCTTT	CATSGQMNTEAFF
TRBV27	-	TRBJ1-2	TRBD1	TGTGCCAGCAGTTCCGGACAGGGTATGGTCTATGGCTACACCTTC	CASSSGQGMVYGYTF
TRBV21-1	-	TRBJ2-3	-	TGTGCCAGCAGCAAAGTAGCGGGATGCACAGATACGCAGTATTTT	CASSKVAGCTDTQYF
TRBV6-6	-	TRBJ1-6	-	TGTGCCAGCAGTTACTTAAAGGAATATAATTCACCCCTCCACTTT	CASSYLKEYNSPLHF
TRBV20-1	few	TRBJ2-5	TRBD1	TGCAGTGCTAGTAGCAGGGGGCTTGAGACCCAGTACTTC	CSASSRGLETQYF
TRBV20-1	few	TRBJ2-1	-	TGCAGTGCTCAAGACAGGTTATACAATGAGCAGTTCTTC	CSAQDRLYNEQFF
TRBV9	-	TRBJ2-4	-	TGTGCCAGCAGCGGCGACATAGCCAAAAACATTCAGTACTTC	CASSGDIAKNIQYF
TRBV29-1	-	TRBJ2-4	TRBD2	TGCAGCGTTGGCCGGGGGGTGGTCGTTAACGAGCAGTGCTTC	CSVGRGVVVNEQCF
TRBV2	-	TRBJ2-1	-	TGTGCCAGCAGTGAGGGTTTCACACGGCAGTTCTTC	CASSEGFTRQFF
TRBV11-2	-	TRBJ2-3	TRBD2	TGTGCCAGCAGCTGGGGGCCTAGCGGGAGGGACACAGATACGCAGTATTTT	CASSWGPSGRDTDTQYF
TRBV11-2	-	TRBJ2-1	TRBD2	TGTGCCAGCTGCTTAACCGGGACTAGCGGCTACAATGAGCAGTTCTTC	CASCLTGTSGYNEQFF
TRBV7-2	-	TRBJ1-6	TRBD1	TGTGCCAGCAGACAGGGGTCCTATAATTCACCCCTCCACTTT	CASRQGSYNSPLHF
TRBV4-3	few	TRBJ1-4	TRBD1	TGCGCCAGCAGCCCTAGGAAACCGGGACAGGGCTATGAAAAACTGTTTTTT	CASSPRKPGQGYEKLFF
TRBV29-1	-	TRBJ2-3	-	TGCAGTGGGGACTTTTCGGCAGATACGCAGTATTTT	CSGDFSADTQYF
TRBV5-1	-	TRBJ2-7	TRBD1	TGCGCCAGCAGGGGACAGGGTCTCTACGAGCAGTACTTC	CASRGQGLYEQYF
TRBV12-3/TRBV12-4	-	TRBJ1-1	-	TGTGCCAGCAGCAGTGACCTAGGGGGATTGGGGAACACTGAAGCTTTCTTT	CASSSDLGGLGNTEAFF
TRBV5-6	-	TRBJ2-5	TRBD1	TGTGCCAGCAGCCAAGACAGGGGTTGGCAAGAGACCCAGTACTTC	CASSQDRGWQETQYF